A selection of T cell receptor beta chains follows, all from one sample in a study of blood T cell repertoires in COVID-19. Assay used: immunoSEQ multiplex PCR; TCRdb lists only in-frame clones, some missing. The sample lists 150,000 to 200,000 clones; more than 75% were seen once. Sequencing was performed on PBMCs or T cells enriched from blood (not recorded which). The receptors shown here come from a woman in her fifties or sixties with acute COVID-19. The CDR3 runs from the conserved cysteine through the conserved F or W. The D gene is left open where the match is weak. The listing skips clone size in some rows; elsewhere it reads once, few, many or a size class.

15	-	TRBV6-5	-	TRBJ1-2	TGTGCCAGCAGTTTACTCACCCTCGGGTCGTCAGAGGACACCTTC	CASSLLTLGSSEDTF
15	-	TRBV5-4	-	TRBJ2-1	TGTGCCAGCAGCTTGTCGGGGAGTGCCTACAATGAGCAGTTCTTC	CASSLSGSAYNEQFF
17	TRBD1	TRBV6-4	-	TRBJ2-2	TGTGCCAGCAGTGACTCCCCGGGACAGGGGTCCGCCGGGGAGCTGTTTTTT	CASSDSPGQGSAGELFF
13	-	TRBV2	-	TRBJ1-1	TGTGCCAGCAGTGAAGCCAGGGTTACTGAAGCTTTCTTT	CASSEARVTEAFF
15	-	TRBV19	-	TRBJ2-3	TGTGCCAGTAGGGGACCGGACAGTTGGAGCGATACGCAGTATTTT	CASRGPDSWSDTQYF
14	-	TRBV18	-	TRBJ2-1	TGTGCCAGCTCGACGAGGGATGCCTACAATGAGCAGTTCTTC	CASSTRDAYNEQFF
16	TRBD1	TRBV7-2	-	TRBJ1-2	TGTGCCAGCAGCTCCCTGGACAGGCTCATGACCTATGGCTACACCTTC	CASSSLDRLMTYGYTF
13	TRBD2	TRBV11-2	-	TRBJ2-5	TGTGCCAGCAGGCGGGGGGGCCGCGAGACCCAGTACTTC	CASRRGGRETQYF
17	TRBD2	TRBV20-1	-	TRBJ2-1	TGCAGTGCTAGTCCGTTCCGGGCTAGCGGGGGTAGAAATGAGCAGTTCTTC	CSASPFRASGGRNEQFF
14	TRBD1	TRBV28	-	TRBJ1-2	TGTGCCAGCAGCTTGACAGGGGCCAACTATGGCTACACCTTC	CASSLTGANYGYTF
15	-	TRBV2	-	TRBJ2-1	TGTGCCAGCAGCCAGGAGGGGGCGATCTTAGATGAGCAGTTCTTC	CASSQEGAILDEQFF
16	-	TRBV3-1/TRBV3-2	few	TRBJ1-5	TGTGCCAGCAGCCAATCAGGGGCAGGCAGCAATCAGCCCCAGCATTTT	CASSQSGAGSNQPQHF
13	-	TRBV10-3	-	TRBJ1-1	TGTGCCATCAGCAAGACGGAGTCCACTGAAGCTTTCTTT	CAISKTESTEAFF
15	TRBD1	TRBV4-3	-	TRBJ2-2	TGCGCCAGCAGCCAGGTGGACAGGGCTACCGGGGAGCTGTTTTTT	CASSQVDRATGELFF
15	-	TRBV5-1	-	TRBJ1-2	TGCGCCAGCAGCTTGGGAGGGATCTTCAACTATGGCTACACCTTC	CASSLGGIFNYGYTF
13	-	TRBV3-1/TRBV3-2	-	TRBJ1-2	TGTGCCAGCAGCCAAGTCCCAAACTATGGCTACACCTTC	CASSQVPNYGYTF
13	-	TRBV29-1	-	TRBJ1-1	TGCAGCGTTGTGTATGCCTTGCGGACTGAAGCTTTCTTT	CSVVYALRTEAFF
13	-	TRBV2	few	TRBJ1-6	TGTGCCAGCGCGGGGCAATTCAATTCACCCCTCCACTTT	CASAGQFNSPLHF
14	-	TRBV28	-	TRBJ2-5	TGTGCCAGCAGTCCCGTGGGAGGTAGGGAGACCCAGTACTTC	CASSPVGGRETQYF
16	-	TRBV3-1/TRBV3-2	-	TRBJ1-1	TGTGCCAGCAGCCAGGCGAGGGTGTGGGGTGGAACTGAAGCTTTCTTT	CASSQARVWGGTEAFF
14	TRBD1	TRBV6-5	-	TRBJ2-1	TGTGCCAGCAGGGGGACAGGGGGCGGCGATGAGCAGTTCTTC	CASRGTGGGDEQFF
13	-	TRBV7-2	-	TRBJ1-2	TGTGCCAGCAGCCTTGACAGTAACTATGGCTACACCTTC	CASSLDSNYGYTF
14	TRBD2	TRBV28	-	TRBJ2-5	TGTGCCAGCAGCCCGGGACTAGCGGGAGAGACCCAGTACTTC	CASSPGLAGETQYF
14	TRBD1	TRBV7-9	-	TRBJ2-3	TGTGCCAGCAGCTTCGACAGGGCTACAGATACGCAGTATTTT	CASSFDRATDTQYF
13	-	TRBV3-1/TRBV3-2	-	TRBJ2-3	TGTGCCAGCAGCTTACTGGGCACAGATACGCAGTATTTT	CASSLLGTDTQYF
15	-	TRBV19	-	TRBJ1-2	TGTGCCAGTAACCGAGACAGTGAAGCTAACTATGGCTACACCTTC	CASNRDSEANYGYTF
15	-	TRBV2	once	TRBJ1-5	TGTGCCAGCATATCAGGGCCTTCTAGCAATCAGCCCCAGCATTTT	CASISGPSSNQPQHF
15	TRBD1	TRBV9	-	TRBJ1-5	TGTGCCAGCAGCCTACAGGGGATTAGCAATCAGCCCCAGCATTTT	CASSLQGISNQPQHF
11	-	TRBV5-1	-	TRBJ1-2	TGCGCCAGCAGCTTGACCGGGGGCTACACCTTC	CASSLTGGYTF
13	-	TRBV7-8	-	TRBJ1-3	TGTGCCAGCAGCTTAGTGGCCGGAAACACCATATATTTT	CASSLVAGNTIYF
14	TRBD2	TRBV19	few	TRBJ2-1	TGTGCCACCAAGTGGACTAGCGCCTACAATGAGCAGTTCTTC	CATKWTSAYNEQFF
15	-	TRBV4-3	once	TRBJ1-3	TGCGCCAGCAGCCAAGTGGGGGCAGCTGGAAACACCATATATTTT	CASSQVGAAGNTIYF
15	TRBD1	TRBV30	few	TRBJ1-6	TGTGCCTGGAGTCTTCTTGGGACAGGGATGTCACCCCTCCACTTT	CAWSLLGTGMSPLHF
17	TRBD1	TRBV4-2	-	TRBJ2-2	TGTGCCAGCAGCCAAGATCCCCAGGGGGCATCAGCCGGGGAGCTGTTTTTT	CASSQDPQGASAGELFF
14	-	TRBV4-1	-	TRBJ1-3	TGCGCCAGCAGCCAAGTTCGAGGTGGAAACACCATATATTTT	CASSQVRGGNTIYF
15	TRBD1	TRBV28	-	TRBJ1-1	TGTGCCAGCAGTTTTCTTGTCAGGGGGAGGTTTGACGCTTTCTTT	CASSFLVRGRFDAFF
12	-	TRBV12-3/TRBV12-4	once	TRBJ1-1	TGTGCCAGCAGTTTCAGGGGAAGTGAAGCTTTCTTT	CASSFRGSEAFF
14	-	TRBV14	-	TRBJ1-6	TGTGCCAGCAGCCCAGTCAAGTATAATTCACCCCTCCACTTT	CASSPVKYNSPLHF
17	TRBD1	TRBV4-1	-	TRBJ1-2	TGCGCCAGCAGCCATAACTCCGGGACAGGCTCTGGGCTTGGCTACACCTTC	CASSHNSGTGSGLGYTF
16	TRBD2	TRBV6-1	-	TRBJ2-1	TGTGCCAGCAGTGAAACTGGGACTAGCGGGGCGAATGAGCAGTTCTTC	CASSETGTSGANEQFF
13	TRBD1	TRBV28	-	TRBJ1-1	TGTGCCACTACGGACAGGATGAACACTGAAGCTTTCTTT	CATTDRMNTEAFF
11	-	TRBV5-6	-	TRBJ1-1	TGTGCCAGCCCCCGGACATATGAAGCTTTCTTT	CASPRTYEAFF
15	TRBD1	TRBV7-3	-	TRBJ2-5	TGTGCCAGCAGGTCGGGACAGGGGGGAACAGAGACCCAGTACTTC	CASRSGQGGTETQYF
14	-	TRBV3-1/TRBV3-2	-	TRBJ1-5	TGTGCCAGCAGCCAAGGCGGCAGCAATCAGCCCCAGCATTTT	CASSQGGSNQPQHF
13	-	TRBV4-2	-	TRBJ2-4	TGTGCCAGCAGCCAAGAGCGGGGACCCATTCAGTACTTC	CASSQERGPIQYF
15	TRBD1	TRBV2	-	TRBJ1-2	TGTGCCAGCCGGGACAGGGCGCCCTCCCAGTATGGCTACACCTTC	CASRDRAPSQYGYTF
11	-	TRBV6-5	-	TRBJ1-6	TGTGCCAGCGGCGAGGGTTCACCCCTCCACTTT	CASGEGSPLHF
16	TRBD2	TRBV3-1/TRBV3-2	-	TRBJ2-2	TGTGCCAGCAGCCAAGATCTAGCGGGGGGTACCGGGGAGCTGTTTTTT	CASSQDLAGGTGELFF
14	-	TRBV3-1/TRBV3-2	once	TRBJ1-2	TGTGCCAGCAGCCAAGTGTACAGCATCTATGGCTACACCTTC	CASSQVYSIYGYTF
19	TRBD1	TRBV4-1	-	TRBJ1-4	TGCGCCAGCAGCCAGGTCCAGGGGGGACAGGGGGCTCGGGGTGAAAAACTGTTTTTT	CASSQVQGGQGARGEKLFF
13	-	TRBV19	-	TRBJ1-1	TGTGCCAGTAGTATAGCGGGAGGACCTCAGATTTTCTTT	CASSIAGGPQIFF
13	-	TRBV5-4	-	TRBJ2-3	TGTGCCAGCAGCTTGGGAGCGCCCCAGAGGCAGTATTTT	CASSLGAPQRQYF
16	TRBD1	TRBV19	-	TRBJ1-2	TGTGCCAGTAGTCTCAGGGGGCCCCCGCTTTCGGATGGCTACACCTTC	CASSLRGPPLSDGYTF
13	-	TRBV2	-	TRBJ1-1	TGTGCCAGCAGTGCGATGGGGGGCACTGAAGCTTTCTTT	CASSAMGGTEAFF
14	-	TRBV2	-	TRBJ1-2	TGTGCCAGCAGTACCCAGACTTTTAACTATGGCTACACCTTC	CASSTQTFNYGYTF